The clone carrying this T cell receptor (beta chain) was seen once. Antigen unknown. V lost 2 bases to trimming and J lost 4 bases, with 7 bases between them. The CDR3 covers 12 residues. Per the germline V gene, CDR1 is SGHDT and CDR2 is YYEEEE. The entry originates in a study of T cell responses to AZD1222 COVID-19 vaccine. Some clones are missing from TCRdb's copy, which holds only in-frame ones; the method was immunoSEQ multiplex PCR. The sample lists about 120,000 clones; just over 90% were seen once. The study, taken as a whole, reports: Baseline seropositivity characterized only six AZD1222 recipients. White British donors predominated, females outnumbered males, and clonal diversity was possibly underestimated. Every sample of the repertoires postdated the peak T cell response.

The sequence derives from an adult in good health. The source was peripheral blood, collected on day 0 of AZD1222 vaccination. The J gene is TRBJ2-7, the V gene TRBV5-6; no clear D. CDR3 amino acids: CASSFGEYEQYF. The CDR3 coding sequence is TGTGCCAGCAGCTTCGGAGAGTACGAGCAGTACTTC.